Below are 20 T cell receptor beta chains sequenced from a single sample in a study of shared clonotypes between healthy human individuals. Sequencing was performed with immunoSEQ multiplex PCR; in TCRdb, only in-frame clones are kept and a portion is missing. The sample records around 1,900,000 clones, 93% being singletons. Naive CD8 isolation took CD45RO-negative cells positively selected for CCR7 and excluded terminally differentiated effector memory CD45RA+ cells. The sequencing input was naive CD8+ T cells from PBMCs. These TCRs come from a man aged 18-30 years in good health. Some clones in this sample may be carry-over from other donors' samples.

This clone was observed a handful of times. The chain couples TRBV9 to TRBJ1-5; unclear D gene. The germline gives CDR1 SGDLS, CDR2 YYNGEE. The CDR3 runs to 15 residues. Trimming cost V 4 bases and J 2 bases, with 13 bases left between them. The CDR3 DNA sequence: TGTGCCAGCAGCCGTGGTGGGTCGGGCAATCAGCCCCAGCATTTT. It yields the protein CASSRGGSGNQPQHF.

This CDR3 reads CATAGRVGQPQHF. CDR3 bases: TGTGCCACCGCTGGCAGGGTGGGTCAGCCCCAGCATTTT. This rearrangement joins TRBV6-5 to TRBJ1-5, with D perhaps matching TRBD1 (5 bases). With 10 bases removed from V and 6 bases from J, the gap between germline ends came to 16 bases. CDR3 length: 13 residues. Germline loops: CDR1 MNHEY, CDR2 SVGAGI.

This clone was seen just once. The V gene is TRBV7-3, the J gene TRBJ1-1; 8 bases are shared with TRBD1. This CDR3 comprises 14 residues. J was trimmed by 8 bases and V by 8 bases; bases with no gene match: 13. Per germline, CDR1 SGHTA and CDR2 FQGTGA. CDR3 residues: CASGDRLQIGEAFF. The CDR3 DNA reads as TGTGCCAGCGGGGACAGGCTCCAAATTGGAGAAGCTTTCTTT.

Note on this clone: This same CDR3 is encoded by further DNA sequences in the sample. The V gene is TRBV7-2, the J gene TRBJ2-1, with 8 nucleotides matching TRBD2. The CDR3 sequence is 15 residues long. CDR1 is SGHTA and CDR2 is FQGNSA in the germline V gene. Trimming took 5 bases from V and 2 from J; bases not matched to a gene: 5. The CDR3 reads CASSPSGGAYNEQFF. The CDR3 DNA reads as TGTGCCAGCAGCCCCAGCGGGGGAGCCTACAATGAGCAGTTCTTC.

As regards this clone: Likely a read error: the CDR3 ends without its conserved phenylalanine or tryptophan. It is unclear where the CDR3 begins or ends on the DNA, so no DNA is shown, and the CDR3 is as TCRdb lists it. The CDR3 loop is CAWTVSGG. The chain has TRBV30 and TRBJ1-1. Germline V CDR1 and CDR2: GTSNPN, SVGIG (reference sequence). The CDR3 extends over 8 residues, inclusive of both ends.

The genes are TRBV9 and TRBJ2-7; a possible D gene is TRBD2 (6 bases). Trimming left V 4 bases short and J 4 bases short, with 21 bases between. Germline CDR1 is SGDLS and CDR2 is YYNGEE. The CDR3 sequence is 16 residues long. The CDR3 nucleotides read TGTGCCAGCAGCCCAAATTACGGGACTCCCGAATACGAGCAGTACTTC. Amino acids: CASSPNYGTPEYEQYF.

CDR3 in amino acids: CASGQDSHYGYTF. CDR3 in DNA: TGTGCCAGCGGGCAGGATTCCCACTATGGCTACACCTTC. The gene calls are TRBV6-6 and TRBJ1-2; D unclear. Deletions cut 8 bases from V and 3 bases from J, with 13 bases between. The CDR3 is 13 residues long. Germline V gives CDR1 MNHNY, CDR2 SVGAGI (reference sequence).

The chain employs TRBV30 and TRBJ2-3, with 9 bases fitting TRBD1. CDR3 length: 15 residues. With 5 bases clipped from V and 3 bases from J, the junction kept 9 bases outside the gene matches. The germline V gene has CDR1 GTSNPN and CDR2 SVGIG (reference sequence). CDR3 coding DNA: TGTGCCTGGTCCAGGACAGGGGAAACGACAGATACGCAGTATTTT. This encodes CAWSRTGETTDTQYF.

CDR3 in DNA: TGTGCCACCAGTCAAACTTCCGGGACTAGTCGGTTTGAGCAGTACTTC. The encoded protein is CATSQTSGTSRFEQYF. V gene TRBV15 combines with J gene TRBJ2-7; TRBD2 matches at 8 bases. CDR1 is LNHNV, CDR2 YYDKDF, per germline (reference sequence). There are 16 residues in the CDR3. J gave up 7 bases and V 6 bases, and 17 bases lay outside the gene matches.

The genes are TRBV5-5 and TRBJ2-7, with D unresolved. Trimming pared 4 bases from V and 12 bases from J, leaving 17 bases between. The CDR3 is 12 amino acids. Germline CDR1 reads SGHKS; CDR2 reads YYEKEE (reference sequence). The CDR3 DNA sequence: TGTGCCAGCAGCCCGGGTGGGCAAAAACTGTACTTC. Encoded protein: CASSPGGQKLYF.

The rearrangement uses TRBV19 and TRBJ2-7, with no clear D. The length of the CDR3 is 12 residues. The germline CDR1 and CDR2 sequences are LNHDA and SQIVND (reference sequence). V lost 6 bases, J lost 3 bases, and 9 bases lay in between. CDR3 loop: CASSWGSYEQYF. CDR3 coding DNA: TGTGCCAGTAGCTGGGGTAGCTACGAGCAGTACTTC.

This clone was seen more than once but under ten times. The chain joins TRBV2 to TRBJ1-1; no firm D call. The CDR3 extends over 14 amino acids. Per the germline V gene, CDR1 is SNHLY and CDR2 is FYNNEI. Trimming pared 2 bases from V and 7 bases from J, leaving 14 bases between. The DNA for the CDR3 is TGTGCCAGCAGTGAATGGGTGGGAGGGATTGAAGCTTTCTTT. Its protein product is CASSEWVGGIEAFF.

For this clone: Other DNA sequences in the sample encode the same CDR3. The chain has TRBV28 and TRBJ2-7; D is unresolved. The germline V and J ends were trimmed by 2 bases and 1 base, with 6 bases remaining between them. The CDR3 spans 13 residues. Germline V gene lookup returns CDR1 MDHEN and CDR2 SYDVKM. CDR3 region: CASSLGGSYEQYF. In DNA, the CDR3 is TGTGCCAGCAGTTTAGGCGGATCCTACGAGCAGTACTTC.

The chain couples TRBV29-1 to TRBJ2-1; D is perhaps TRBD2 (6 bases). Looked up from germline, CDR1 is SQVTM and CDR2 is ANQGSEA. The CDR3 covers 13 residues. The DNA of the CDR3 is TGCAGTTCCTTTCCGGTCGCCGGGGGTGAGCAGTTCTTC. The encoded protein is CSSFPVAGGEQFF.

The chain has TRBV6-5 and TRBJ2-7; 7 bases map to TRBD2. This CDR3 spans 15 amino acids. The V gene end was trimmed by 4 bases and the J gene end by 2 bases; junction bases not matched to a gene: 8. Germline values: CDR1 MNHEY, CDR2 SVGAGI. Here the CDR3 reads CASSSAREGPYEQYF. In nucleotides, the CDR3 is TGTGCCAGCAGTTCAGCCAGGGAGGGCCCCTACGAGCAGTACTTC.

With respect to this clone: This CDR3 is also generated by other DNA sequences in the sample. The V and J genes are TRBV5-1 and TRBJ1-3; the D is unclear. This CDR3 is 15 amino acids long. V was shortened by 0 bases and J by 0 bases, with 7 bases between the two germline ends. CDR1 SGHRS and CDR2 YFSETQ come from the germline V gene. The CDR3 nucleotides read TGCGCCAGCAGCTTGGACCCCGGCTCTGGAAACACCATATATTTT. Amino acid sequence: CASSLDPGSGNTIYF.

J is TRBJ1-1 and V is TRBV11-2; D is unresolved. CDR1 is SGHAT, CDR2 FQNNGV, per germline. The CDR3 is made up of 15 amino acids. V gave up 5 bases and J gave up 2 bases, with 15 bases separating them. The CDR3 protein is CASSRRLEGNTEAFF. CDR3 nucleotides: TGTGCCAGCAGCCGCCGTCTAGAGGGAAACACTGAAGCTTTCTTT.

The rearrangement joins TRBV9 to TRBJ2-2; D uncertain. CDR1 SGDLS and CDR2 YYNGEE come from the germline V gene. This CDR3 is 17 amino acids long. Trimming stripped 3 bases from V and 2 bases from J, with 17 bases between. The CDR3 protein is CASSDPYPGPNTGELFF. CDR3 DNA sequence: TGTGCCAGCAGCGACCCCTACCCTGGACCTAACACCGGGGAGCTGTTTTTT.

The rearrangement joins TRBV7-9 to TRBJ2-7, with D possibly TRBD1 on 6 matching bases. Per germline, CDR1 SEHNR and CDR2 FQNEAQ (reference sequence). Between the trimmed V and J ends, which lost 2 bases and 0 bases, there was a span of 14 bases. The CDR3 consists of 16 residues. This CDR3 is CASSLPKQGNSYEQYF. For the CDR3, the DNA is TGTGCCAGCAGCTTACCCAAACAGGGAAACTCCTACGAGCAGTACTTC.

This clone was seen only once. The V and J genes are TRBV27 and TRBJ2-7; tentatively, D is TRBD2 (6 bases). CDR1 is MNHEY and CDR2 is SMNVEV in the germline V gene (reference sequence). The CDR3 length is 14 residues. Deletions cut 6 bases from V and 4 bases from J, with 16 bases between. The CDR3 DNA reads TGTGCCAGCAGCCGACTAGAGGATTGGTACGAGCAGTACTTC. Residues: CASSRLEDWYEQYF.